This TCR beta chain originates from a study of CD8 T cells in Susac syndrome. RNA, at roughly 0.5 to 1 ug, was reverse transcribed with random hexamers. Coverage of TCR beta CDR3 amplification by immunoSEQ multiplex PCR extended to 54 Vbeta and 13 Jbeta. MiXCR was run by TCRdb on the immunoSEQ multiplex PCR reads, yielding one entry per CDR3 protein. The sample holds approximately 300,000 distinct CDR3 sequences, around nine tenths seen once. V shed 5 bases, J shed 2 bases, and the junction held 6 bases outside the gene matches. CDR1 is LGHNT and CDR2 is FRNRAP in the germline V gene. The CDR3 loop spans 16 amino acids. CD8+ and CD4+ T cells taken from blood had their TCR beta sequenced. FACS enriched CD8+ TEMRA cells, while bulk CD8+ and CD4+ were negatively isolated.

Material: CD8+ T cells from PBMCs. The clonotype was recovered from a human donor with multiple sclerosis. The genes are TRBV12-5 and TRBJ2-1; TRBD2 matches 10 bases. CDR3 protein: CASGEGLAVTYNEQFF. The CDR3 nucleotides are TGTGCTAGTGGTGAAGGACTAGCGGTCACCTACAATGAGCAGTTCTTC.